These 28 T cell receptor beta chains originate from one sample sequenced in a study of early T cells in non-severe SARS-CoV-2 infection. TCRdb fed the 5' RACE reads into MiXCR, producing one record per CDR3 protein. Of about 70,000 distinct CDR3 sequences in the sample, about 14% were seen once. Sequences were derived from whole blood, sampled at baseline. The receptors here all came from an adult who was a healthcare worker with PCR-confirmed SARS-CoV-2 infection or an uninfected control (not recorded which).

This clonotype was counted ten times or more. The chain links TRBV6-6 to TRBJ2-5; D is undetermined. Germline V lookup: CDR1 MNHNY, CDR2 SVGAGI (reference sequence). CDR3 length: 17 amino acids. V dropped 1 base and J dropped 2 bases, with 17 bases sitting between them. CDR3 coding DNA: TGTGCCAGCAGTTACTACCCCTCCGGAGAGGATCAAGAGACCCAGTACTTC. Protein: CASSYYPSGEDQETQYF.

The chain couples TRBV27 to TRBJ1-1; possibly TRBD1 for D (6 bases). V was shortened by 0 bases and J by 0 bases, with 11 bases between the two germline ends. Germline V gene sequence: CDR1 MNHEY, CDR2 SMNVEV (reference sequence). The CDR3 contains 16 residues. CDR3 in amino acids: CASSLSPGHLNTEAFF. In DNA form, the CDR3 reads TGTGCCAGCAGTTTATCGCCGGGACACCTGAACACTGAAGCTTTCTTT.

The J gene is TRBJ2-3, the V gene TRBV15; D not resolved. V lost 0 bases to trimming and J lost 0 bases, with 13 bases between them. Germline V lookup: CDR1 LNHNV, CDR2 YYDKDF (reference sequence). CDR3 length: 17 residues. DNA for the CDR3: TGTGCCACCAGCAGAGATCCGGCTGGCTCTAGCACAGATACGCAGTATTTT. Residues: CATSRDPAGSSTDTQYF.

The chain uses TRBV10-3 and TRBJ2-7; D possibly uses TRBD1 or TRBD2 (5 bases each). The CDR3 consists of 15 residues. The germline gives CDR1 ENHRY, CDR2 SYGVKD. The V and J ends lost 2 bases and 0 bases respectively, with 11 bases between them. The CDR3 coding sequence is TGTGCCATCAGTGAGCCCGGGACCACCTCCTACGAGCAGTACTTC. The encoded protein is CAISEPGTTSYEQYF.

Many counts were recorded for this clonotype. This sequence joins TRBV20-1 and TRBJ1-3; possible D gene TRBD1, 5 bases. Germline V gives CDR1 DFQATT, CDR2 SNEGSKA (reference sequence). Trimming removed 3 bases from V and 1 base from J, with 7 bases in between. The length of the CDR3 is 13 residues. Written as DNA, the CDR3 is TGCAGTGCTAGCGGGGGGTCTGGAAACACCATATATTTT. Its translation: CSASGGSGNTIYF.

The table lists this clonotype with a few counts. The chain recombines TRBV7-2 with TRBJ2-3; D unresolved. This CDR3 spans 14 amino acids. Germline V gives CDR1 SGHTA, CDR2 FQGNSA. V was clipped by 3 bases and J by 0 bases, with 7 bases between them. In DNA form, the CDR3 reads TGTGCCAGCAGCTTCGGGCAGAGCACAGATACGCAGTATTTT. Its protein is CASSFGQSTDTQYF.

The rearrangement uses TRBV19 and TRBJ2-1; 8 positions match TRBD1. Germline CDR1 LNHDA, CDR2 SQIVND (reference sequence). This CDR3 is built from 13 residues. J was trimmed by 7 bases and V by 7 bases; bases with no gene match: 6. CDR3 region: CASNLQGDNEQFF. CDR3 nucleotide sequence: TGTGCCAGTAACCTACAGGGGGATAATGAGCAGTTCTTC.

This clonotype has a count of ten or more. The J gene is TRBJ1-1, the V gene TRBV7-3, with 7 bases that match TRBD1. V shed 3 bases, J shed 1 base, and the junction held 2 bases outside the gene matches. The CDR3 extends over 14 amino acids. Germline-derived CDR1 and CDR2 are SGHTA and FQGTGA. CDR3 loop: CASSLTGKNTEAFF. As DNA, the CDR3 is TGTGCCAGCAGCTTGACAGGGAAGAACACTGAAGCTTTCTTT.

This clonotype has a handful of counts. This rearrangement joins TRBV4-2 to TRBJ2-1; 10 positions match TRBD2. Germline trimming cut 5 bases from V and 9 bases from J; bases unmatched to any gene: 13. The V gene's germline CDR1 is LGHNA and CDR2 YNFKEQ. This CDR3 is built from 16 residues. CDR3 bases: TGTGCCAGCAGCGTATCCTCTAGCGGGAGTGTCGGTGAGCAGTTCTTC. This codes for CASSVSSSGSVGEQFF.

The CDR3 nucleotides read TGTGCCAGCAGCCATTCCTCGGGCACAGATACGCAGTATTTT. This codes for CASSHSSGTDTQYF. This rearrangement joins TRBV7-3 to TRBJ2-3; D is unclear. Germline CDR1 and CDR2: SGHTA and FQGTGA. Trimming took off 5 bases at V and 1 base at J, with 10 bases between the two ends. This CDR3 has 14 amino acids.

The DNA of the CDR3 is TGTGCCACCGCTCGAGCGGCGGGAGATCAGGAGACCCAGTACTTC. This encodes CATARAAGDQETQYF. This chain joins TRBV7-9 and TRBJ2-5; 7 bases agree with TRBD2. The CDR3 spans 15 residues. V was clipped by 10 bases and J by 5 bases; unmatched bases: 16. CDR1 SEHNR and CDR2 FQNEAQ come from the germline V gene (reference sequence).

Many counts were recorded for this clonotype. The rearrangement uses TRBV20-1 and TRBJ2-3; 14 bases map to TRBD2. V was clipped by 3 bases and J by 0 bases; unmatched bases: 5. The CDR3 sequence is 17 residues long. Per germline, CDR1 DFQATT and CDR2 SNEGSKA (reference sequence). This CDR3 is CSARGTSGSTSTDTQYF. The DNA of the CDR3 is TGCAGTGCTAGGGGGACTAGCGGGAGCACTAGCACAGATACGCAGTATTTT.

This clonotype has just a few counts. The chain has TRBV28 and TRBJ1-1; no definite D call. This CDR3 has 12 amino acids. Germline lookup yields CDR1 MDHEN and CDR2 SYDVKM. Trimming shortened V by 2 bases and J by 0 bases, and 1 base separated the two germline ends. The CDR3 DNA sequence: TGTGCCAGCAGTTTAGTGAACACTGAAGCTTTCTTT. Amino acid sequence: CASSLVNTEAFF.

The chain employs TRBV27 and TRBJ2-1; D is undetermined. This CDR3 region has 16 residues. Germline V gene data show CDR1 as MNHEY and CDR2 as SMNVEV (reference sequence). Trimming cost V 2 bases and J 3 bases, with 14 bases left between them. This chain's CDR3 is CASSLAARPLYNEQFF. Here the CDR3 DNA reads TGTGCCAGCAGTTTAGCGGCCCGCCCCCTCTACAATGAGCAGTTCTTC.

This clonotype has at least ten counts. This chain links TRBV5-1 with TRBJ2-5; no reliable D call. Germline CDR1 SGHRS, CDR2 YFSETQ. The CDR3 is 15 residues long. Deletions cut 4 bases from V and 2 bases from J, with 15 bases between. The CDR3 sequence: CASSTGRNPQETQYF. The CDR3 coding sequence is TGCGCCAGCAGCACCGGACGGAACCCACAAGAGACCCAGTACTTC.

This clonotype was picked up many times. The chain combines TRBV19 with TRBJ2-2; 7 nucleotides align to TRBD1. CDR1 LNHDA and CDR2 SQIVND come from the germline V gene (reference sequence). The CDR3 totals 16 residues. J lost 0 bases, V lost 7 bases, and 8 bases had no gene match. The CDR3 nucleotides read TGTGCCAGTACCTCCGGACAGGAACCGAACACCGGGGAGCTGTTTTTT. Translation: CASTSGQEPNTGELFF.

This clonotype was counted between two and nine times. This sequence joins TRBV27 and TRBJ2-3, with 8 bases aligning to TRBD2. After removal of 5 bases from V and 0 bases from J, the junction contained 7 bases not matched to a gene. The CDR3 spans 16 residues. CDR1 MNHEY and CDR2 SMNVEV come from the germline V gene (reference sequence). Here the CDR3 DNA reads TGTGCCAGCAGTCCGTTTATAGCGGGGAGCACAGATACGCAGTATTTT. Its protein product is CASSPFIAGSTDTQYF.

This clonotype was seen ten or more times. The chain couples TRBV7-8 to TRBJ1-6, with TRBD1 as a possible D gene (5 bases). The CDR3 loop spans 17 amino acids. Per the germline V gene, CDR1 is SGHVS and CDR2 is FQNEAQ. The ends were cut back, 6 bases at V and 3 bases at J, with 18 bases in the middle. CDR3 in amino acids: CASSPLGGAGYNSPLHF. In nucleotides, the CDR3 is TGTGCCAGCAGTCCCCTCGGCGGGGCCGGCTATAATTCACCCCTCCACTTT.

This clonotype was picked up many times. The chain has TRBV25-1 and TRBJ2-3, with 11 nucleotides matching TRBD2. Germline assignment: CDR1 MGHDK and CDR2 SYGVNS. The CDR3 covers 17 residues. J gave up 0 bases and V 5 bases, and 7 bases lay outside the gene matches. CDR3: CASSTAGTSGSTDTQYF. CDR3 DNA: TGTGCCAGCAGTACTGCCGGGACTAGCGGTAGCACAGATACGCAGTATTTT.

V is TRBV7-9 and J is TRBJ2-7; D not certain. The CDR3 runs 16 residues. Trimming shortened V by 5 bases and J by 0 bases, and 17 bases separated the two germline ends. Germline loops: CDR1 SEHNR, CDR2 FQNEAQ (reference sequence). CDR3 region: CASSPEGQRSSYEQYF. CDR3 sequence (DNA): TGTGCCAGCAGCCCCGAAGGGCAAAGAAGCTCCTACGAGCAGTACTTC.

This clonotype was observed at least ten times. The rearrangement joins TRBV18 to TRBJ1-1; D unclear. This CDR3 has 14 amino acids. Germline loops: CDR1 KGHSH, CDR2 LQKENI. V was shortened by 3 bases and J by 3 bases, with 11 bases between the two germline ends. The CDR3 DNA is TGTGCCAGCTCACCCGGTGGGCAGGACACTGAAGCTTTCTTT. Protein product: CASSPGGQDTEAFF.

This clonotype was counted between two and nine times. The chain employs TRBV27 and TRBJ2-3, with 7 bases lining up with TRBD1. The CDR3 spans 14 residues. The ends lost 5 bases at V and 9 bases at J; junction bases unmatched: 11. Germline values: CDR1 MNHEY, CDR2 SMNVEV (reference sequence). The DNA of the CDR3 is TGTGCCAGCAGTGGAAGGGACAGCCCCGGGACGCAGTATTTT. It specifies CASSGRDSPGTQYF.

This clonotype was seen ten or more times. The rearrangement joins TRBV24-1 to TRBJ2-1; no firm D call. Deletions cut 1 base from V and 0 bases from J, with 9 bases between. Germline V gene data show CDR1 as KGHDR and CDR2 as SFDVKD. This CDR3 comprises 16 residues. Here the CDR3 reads CATSDFGGASYNEQFF. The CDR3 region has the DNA TGTGCCACCAGTGATTTTGGCGGAGCCTCCTACAATGAGCAGTTCTTC.

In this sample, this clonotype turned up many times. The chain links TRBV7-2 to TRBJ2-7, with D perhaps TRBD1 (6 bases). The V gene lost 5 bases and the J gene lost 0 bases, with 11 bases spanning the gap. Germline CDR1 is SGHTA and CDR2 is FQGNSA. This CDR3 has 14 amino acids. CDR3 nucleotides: TGTGCCAGCAGCCCTCAGGGGAGCTCCTACGAGCAGTACTTC. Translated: CASSPQGSSYEQYF. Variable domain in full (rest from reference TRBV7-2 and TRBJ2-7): GAGVSQSPSNKVTEKGKDVELRCDPISGHTALYWYRQSLGQGLEFLIYFQGNSAPDKSGLPSDRFSAERTGGSVSTLTIQRTQQEDSAVYLCASSPQGSSYEQYFGPGTRLTVT.

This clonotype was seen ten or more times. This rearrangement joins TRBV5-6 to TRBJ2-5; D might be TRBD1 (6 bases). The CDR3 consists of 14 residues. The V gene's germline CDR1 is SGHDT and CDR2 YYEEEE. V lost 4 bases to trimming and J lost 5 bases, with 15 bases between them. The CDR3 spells CASSALTGGETQYF. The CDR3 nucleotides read TGTGCCAGCAGCGCCTTGACAGGCGGGGAGACCCAGTACTTC.

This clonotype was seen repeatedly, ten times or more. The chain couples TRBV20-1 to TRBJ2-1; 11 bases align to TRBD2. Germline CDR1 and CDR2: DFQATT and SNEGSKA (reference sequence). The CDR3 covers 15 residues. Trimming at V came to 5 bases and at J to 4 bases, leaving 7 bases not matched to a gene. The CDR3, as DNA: TGCAGTGCTGGGGCTAGCGGGAGGCGGTACAATGAGCAGTTCTTC. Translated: CSAGASGRRYNEQFF.

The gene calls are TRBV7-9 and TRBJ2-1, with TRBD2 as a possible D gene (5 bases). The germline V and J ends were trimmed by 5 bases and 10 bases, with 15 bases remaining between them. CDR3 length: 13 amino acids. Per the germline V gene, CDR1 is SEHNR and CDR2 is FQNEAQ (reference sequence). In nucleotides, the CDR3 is TGTGCCAGCAGCACCGACGGGATCCTCGAGCAGTTCTTC. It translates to CASSTDGILEQFF.

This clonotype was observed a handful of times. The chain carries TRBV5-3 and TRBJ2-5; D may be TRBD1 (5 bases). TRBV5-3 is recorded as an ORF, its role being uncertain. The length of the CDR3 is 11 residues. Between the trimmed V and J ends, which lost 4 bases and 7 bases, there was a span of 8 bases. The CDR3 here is CARSHTGTQYF. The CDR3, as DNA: TGTGCCAGAAGCCATACAGGGACCCAGTACTTC.